This T cell receptor beta chain was retrieved from a study of blood T cells in healthy people across ages. Between the trimmed V and J ends, which lost 3 bases and 0 bases, there was a span of 21 bases. The CDR3 is 19 amino acids. CDR1 is LNHNV, CDR2 YYDKDF, per germline (reference sequence). PCR was performed a second time for roughly 7 to 12 cycles using a sample-barcoded 5' primer and a J-beta primer mix. Each TCR beta cDNA got a 12-nucleotide random molecular identifier. TCRdb fed the 5' RACE reads into MiXCR, producing one record per CDR3 protein. The sample lists 980,000 or so distinct CDR3 sequences; around 48% were seen once.

The chain recombines TRBV15 with TRBJ1-5, with TRBD1 as a possible D gene (6 bases). Sequencing input: blood. The TCR originated in a man aged 25 to 45 in good health. This CDR3 is CATSRTGTMLAGSNQPQHF. In DNA, the CDR3 is TGTGCCACCAGCAGGACCGGGACAATGCTCGCCGGTAGCAATCAGCCCCAGCATTTT. Variable domain in full (rest from reference TRBV15 and TRBJ1-5): DAMVIQNPRYQVTQFGKPVTLSCSQTLNHNVMYWYQQKSSQAPKLLFHYYDKDFNNEADTPDNFQSRRPNTSFCFLDIRSPGLGDTAMYLCATSRTGTMLAGSNQPQHFGDGTRLSIL.